This T cell receptor (beta chain) is from a study of cytomegalovirus exposure and HLA in healthy donors. The overall study: The study placed around 85% of its approximately 360 genotyped donors in the Caucasian-associated ancestry cluster.

PCR primers comprised 60 Vbeta and 13 Jbeta primers. Clones were sequenced by immunoSEQ multiplex PCR, and TCRdb holds only the in-frame ones, with some missing. This table holds about 190,000 clones, 84% found once. Germline CDR1 SEHNR, CDR2 FQNEAQ (reference sequence). The CDR3 runs to 17 residues. V shed 1 base, J shed 1 base, and the junction held 6 bases outside the gene matches. V gene TRBV7-9 combines with J gene TRBJ2-7, with 11 bases lining up with TRBD2. The sequence came from a woman aged 45 to 65 in good health and CMV-seropositive. The sequenced sample consisted of PBMCs. CDR3 nucleotides: TGTGCCAGCAGCTTAGGCAAGACTAGCGGGATTTCCTACGAGCAGTACTTC. It translates to CASSLGKTSGISYEQYF.